This TCR beta chain was documented in a study of Ad26.COV2.S vaccination and SARS-CoV-2 variants. V shed 4 bases and J shed 0 bases, with 9 bases lying between them. Per the germline V gene, CDR1 is SNHLY and CDR2 is FYNNEI. CDR3 size: 14 residues. This clone was seen once. The repertoire was sequenced with immunoSEQ multiplex PCR; TCRdb's copy has only in-frame clones and lacks some. The top ten clones hold roughly 3.2% of a sample with 400,000 or so clones, approximately 91% of them seen once. Treatment here: 15 to 20 received Ad26.COV2.S at low or high dose, single or two shots; about 5 received placebo; per-sample allocation not given. The investigators took samples on day 63 after the first vaccine or placebo injection.

The chain uses TRBV2 and TRBJ1-1; D not certain. This TCR was recovered from a person aged 18-60 years who received the Ad26.COV2.S COVID-19 vaccine or a placebo. The starting material was peripheral blood, obtained in a trial of Ad26.COV2.S vaccine versus placebo. CDR3 in DNA: TGTGCCAGCAGTGGAGAGGGATTGAACACTGAAGCTTTCTTT. This sequence encodes CASSGEGLNTEAFF.